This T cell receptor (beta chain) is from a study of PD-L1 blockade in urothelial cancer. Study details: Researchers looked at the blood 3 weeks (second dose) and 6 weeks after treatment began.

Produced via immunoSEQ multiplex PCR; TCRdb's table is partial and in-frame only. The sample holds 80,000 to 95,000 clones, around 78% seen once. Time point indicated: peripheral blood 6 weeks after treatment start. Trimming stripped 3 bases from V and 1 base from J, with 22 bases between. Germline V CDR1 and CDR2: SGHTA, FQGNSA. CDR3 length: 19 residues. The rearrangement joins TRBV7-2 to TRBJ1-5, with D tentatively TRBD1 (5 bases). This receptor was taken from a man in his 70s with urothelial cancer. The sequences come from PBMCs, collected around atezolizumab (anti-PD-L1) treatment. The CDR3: CASSFGNRWRGESNQPQHF. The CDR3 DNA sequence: TGTGCCAGCAGCTTCGGTAACAGGTGGAGGGGCGAAAGCAATCAGCCCCAGCATTTT.